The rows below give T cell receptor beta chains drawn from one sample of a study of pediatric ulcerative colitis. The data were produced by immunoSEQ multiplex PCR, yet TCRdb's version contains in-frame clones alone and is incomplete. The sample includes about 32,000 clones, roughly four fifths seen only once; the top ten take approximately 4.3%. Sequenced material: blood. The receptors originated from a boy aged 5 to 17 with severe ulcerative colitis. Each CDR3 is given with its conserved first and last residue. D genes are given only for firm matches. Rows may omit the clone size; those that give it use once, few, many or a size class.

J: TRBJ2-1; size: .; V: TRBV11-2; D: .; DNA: TGTGCCAGCAGCTCCACCAGACTCGCCTACAATGAGCAGTTCTTC; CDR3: CASSSTRLAYNEQFF
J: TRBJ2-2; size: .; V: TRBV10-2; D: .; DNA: TGCGCCGTCGAGGGCGGTGCCGGGGAGCTGTTTTTT; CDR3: CAVEGGAGELFF
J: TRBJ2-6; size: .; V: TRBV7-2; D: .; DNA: TGTGCCAGCAGCTCTCTAGGGGCAACTGGGGCCAACGTCCTGACTTTC; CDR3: CASSSLGATGANVLTF
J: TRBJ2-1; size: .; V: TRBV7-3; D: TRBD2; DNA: TGTGCCAGCAGCTCTGGGACTAGCGGGGGGTACAATGAGCAGTTCTTC; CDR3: CASSSGTSGGYNEQFF
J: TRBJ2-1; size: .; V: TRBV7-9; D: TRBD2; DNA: TGTGCCAGCAGCCCTCCTAGCGGTTCCTACAATGAGCAGTTCTTC; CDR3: CASSPPSGSYNEQFF
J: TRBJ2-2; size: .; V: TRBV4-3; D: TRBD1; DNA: TGCGCCAGCAGCCGGACACAGGGGAGCACCGGGGAGCTGTTTTTT; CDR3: CASSRTQGSTGELFF
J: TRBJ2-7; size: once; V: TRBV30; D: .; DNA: TGTGCCTGGAGTGTCATGGACTTAGCCTACGAGCAGTACTTC; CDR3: CAWSVMDLAYEQYF
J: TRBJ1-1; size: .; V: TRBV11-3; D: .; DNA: TGTGCCAGCAGCAAAACACCGAACACTGAAGCTTTCTTT; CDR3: CASSKTPNTEAFF
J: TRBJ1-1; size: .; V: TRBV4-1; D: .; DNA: TGCGCCAGCAGCCGATGGCCCCAGGGGTCCAACACTGAAGCTTTCTTT; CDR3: CASSRWPQGSNTEAFF
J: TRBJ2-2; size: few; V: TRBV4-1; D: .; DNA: TGCGCCAGCAGCACGATAGTGACCGGGGAGCTGTTTTTT; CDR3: CASSTIVTGELFF
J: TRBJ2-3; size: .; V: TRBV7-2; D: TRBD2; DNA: TGTGCCAGCAGCTCCGGGACTAGCGGGGGAGATACGCAGTATTTT; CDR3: CASSSGTSGGDTQYF
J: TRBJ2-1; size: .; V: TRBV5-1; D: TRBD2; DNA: TGCGCCAGCAGCCGTTCCTTGTATAGCGGGGCCCTTCTAAACAATGAGCAGTTCTTC; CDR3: CASSRSLYSGALLNNEQFF
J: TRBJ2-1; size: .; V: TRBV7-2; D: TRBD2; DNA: TGTGCCAGCAGCCCTTTCGGTGGGCGGGGGGGTGATGAGCAGTTCTTC; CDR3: CASSPFGGRGGDEQFF
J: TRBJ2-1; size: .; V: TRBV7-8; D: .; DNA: TGTGCCAGCAGCCCACAATACGGGCTGACAGTTAAAAATAATGAGCAGTTCTTC; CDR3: CASSPQYGLTVKNNEQFF
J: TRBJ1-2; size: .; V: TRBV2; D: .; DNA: TGTGCCAGCAGTGAAGTTGTGGAAGTCCGTGGCTACACCTTC; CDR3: CASSEVVEVRGYTF
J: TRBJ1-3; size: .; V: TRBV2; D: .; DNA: TGTGCCAGCACCAGAAGCCAGGCGTCTGGAAACACCATATATTTT; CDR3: CASTRSQASGNTIYF
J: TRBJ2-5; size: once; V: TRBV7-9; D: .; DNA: TGTGCCAGCAGCCCCGGCAGCTTACAAGAGACCCAGTACTTC; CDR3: CASSPGSLQETQYF
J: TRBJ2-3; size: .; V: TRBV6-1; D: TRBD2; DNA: TGTGCCAGCACCGCGGGTAGCGGGGCCACAGATACGCAGTATTTT; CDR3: CASTAGSGATDTQYF
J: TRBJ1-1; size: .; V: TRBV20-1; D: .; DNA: TGCAGTGGTGAGACGAACACTGAAGCTTTCTTT; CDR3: CSGETNTEAFF
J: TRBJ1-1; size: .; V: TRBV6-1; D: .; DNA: TGTGCCAGCAGGGAGTACCCCCTTATGAACACTGAAGCTTTCTTT; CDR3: CASREYPLMNTEAFF
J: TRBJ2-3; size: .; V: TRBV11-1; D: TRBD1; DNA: TGTGCCAGCAGCTTAAGGTGGGGTACGGGACAGGGCACAGATACGCAGTATTTT; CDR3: CASSLRWGTGQGTDTQYF
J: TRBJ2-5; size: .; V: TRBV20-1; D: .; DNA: TGCAGTGCGGGAGAGACCCAGTACTTC; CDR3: CSAGETQYF
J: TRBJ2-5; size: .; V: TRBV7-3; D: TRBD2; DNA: TGTGCCAGCAGCTTATTGGGACTAGCGGGGCAAGAGACCCAGTACTTC; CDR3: CASSLLGLAGQETQYF
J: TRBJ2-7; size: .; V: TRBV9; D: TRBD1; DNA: TGTGCCAGCAGCGTAGCTGAGGGGGCGGGTTACGAGCAGTACTTC; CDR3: CASSVAEGAGYEQYF
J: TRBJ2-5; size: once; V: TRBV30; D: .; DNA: TGTGCCTGGAGCGCCGTCGGGGCCTTCCCCTTAGGGACCCAGTACTTC; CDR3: CAWSAVGAFPLGTQYF
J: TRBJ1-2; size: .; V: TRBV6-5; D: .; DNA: TGTGCCAGCCGTGGGGAAGTATCGGGGGGCTACACCTTC; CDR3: CASRGEVSGGYTF
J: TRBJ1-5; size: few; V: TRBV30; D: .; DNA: TGTGCCTGGAGTGGAAGTAGCAATCAGCCCCAGCATTTT; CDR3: CAWSGSSNQPQHF
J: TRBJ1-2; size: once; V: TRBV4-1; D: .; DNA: TGCGCCAGCAGCCAAGGCATCCTTACTAATGGCTACACCTTC; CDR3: CASSQGILTNGYTF
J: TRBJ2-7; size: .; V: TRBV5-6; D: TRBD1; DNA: TGTGCCAGCAGCTCCACGGACAGGGTTTGGGAGCAGTACTTC; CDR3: CASSSTDRVWEQYF
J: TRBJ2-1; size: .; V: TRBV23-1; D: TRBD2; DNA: TGCGCCAGCAGGACCGGGACTAGCGGCAATGAGCAGTTCTTC; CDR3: CASRTGTSGNEQFF
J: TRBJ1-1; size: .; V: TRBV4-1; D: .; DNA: TGCGCCAGCAGCCCCCCTTCTGGAACTGAAGCTTTCTTT; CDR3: CASSPPSGTEAFF
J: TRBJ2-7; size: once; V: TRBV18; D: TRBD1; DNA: TGTGCCAGCTCACCAGGGGACAGGAGAGACGAGCAGTACTTC; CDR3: CASSPGDRRDEQYF
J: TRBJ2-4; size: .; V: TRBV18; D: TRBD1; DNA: TGTGCCAGCTCACCCGGGACAGTAGCCAAAAACATTCAGTACTTC; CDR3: CASSPGTVAKNIQYF
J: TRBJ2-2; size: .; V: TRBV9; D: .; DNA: TGTGCCAGCAGCGTGGGACCGAACACCGGGGAGCTGTTTTTT; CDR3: CASSVGPNTGELFF
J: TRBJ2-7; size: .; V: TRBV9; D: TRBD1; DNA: TGTGCCAGCAGCACTGGACAGGGAAGGGCCTACGAGCAGTACTTC; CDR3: CASSTGQGRAYEQYF
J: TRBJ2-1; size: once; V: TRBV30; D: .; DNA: TGTGCCTGGAGTCCGAGGGGTGAGCAGTTCTTC; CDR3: CAWSPRGEQFF
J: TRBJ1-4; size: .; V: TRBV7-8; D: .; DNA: TGTGCCAGCAGTCGAAATTGGGATGAAAAACTGTTTTTT; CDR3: CASSRNWDEKLFF
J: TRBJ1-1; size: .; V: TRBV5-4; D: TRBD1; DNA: TGTGCCAGCTCACAGGGGGTAACTGAAGCTTTCTTT; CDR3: CASSQGVTEAFF
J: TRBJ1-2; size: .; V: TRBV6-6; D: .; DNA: TGTGCCAGCAGTGATCCTGACGGCCTCTATGGCTACACCTTC; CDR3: CASSDPDGLYGYTF
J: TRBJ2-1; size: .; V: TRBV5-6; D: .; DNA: TGTGCCAGCAGCTGGGGTTGGGACCCAAGTTACAATGAGCAGTTCTTC; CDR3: CASSWGWDPSYNEQFF
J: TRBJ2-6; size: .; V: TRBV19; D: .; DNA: TGTGCCAGTAGCCTCCTAGGAGAGACTGGGGCCAACGTCCTGACTTTC; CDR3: CASSLLGETGANVLTF
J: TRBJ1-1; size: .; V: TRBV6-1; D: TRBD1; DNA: TGTGCCAGCAGTGAATGGGGACAGGGGTTTACTGAAGCTTTCTTT; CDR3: CASSEWGQGFTEAFF
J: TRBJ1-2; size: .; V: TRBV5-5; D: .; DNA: TGTGCCAGCAGCCCAGACAGGACCTCTAACTATGGCTACACCTTC; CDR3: CASSPDRTSNYGYTF
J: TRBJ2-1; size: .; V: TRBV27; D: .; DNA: TGTGCCAGCAGTTCGACGGGGGCGCTTGCGAATGAGCAGTTCTTC; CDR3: CASSSTGALANEQFF
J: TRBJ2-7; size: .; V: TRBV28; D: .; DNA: TGTGCCAGCAGTTTCCGTGGGACAAGGCAGGATGAGCAGTACTTC; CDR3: CASSFRGTRQDEQYF